This is a list of T cell receptor beta chains from one sample in a study of T cells after yellow fever vaccination. TCRdb ran MiXCR on the 5' RACE reads and lists one entry per CDR3 protein. Of 120,000 or so distinct CDR3 sequences listed, about 8.4% are singletons. The material sequenced was CD8+ T cells sorted from PBMCs, taken on the day of the yellow fever booster vaccination. All receptors come from a man aged 18 to 30 who received the YFV17D yellow fever vaccine. CDR3s include the opening cysteine and the closing phenylalanine or tryptophan. A D gene is named only where the DNA matches it firmly. Clone sizes are given selectively: once, few, many, or a class where the clone is expanded.

j_gene | d_gene | abundance | v_gene | CDR3nt | CDR3aa
TRBJ2-3 | . | many | TRBV12-3/TRBV12-4 | TGTGCCAGCAGTTTCCAAGGGCGGAGCACAGATACGCAGTATTTT | CASSFQGRSTDTQYF
TRBJ1-4 | . | few | TRBV6-5 | TGTGCCAGCAGTGCACTCTTACCGGGAGAAAAACTGTTTTTT | CASSALLPGEKLFF
TRBJ1-5 | . | . | TRBV19 | TGTGCCAGTAGTATCGGACAAACGAATAGCAATCAGCCCCAGCATTTT | CASSIGQTNSNQPQHF
TRBJ2-1 | . | . | TRBV24-1 | TGTGCCACCAGTGATCCCCCGCGGGGCTACAATGAGCAGTTCTTC | CATSDPPRGYNEQFF
TRBJ2-1 | . | few | TRBV29-1 | TGCAGCGCGCGGACAGTCTACAATGAGCAGTTCTTC | CSARTVYNEQFF
TRBJ2-2 | . | few | TRBV5-5 | TGTGCCAGCAGCAAATGGGCCGATGTGGTGGAGCTGTTTTTT | CASSKWADVVELFF
TRBJ2-7 | . | few | TRBV12-5 | TGTGCTAGTGGTTTGGACAGGGAGGACGACGAGCAGTACTTC | CASGLDREDDEQYF
TRBJ2-7 | TRBD1 | . | TRBV12-3/TRBV12-4 | TGTGCCAGCAGTCCCGGACAGGGGATCCCCTACGAGCAGTACTTC | CASSPGQGIPYEQYF
TRBJ2-7 | TRBD1 | few | TRBV25-1 | TGTGCCAGCAGTCCGGGACAGGCCGAGCAGTACTTC | CASSPGQAEQYF
TRBJ2-1 | . | many | TRBV7-9 | TGTGCCAGCAGCTTAGTGGGTGGACGCAATGAGCAGTTCTTC | CASSLVGGRNEQFF
TRBJ1-1 | . | . | TRBV7-3 | TGTGCCAGCAGCGACGGAGTCGAAGCTTTCTTT | CASSDGVEAFF
TRBJ1-1 | TRBD1 | many | TRBV7-6 | TGTGCCAGCAGCCTAGGGACAGGGGGAGATACTGAAGCTTTCTTT | CASSLGTGGDTEAFF
TRBJ1-1 | . | . | TRBV14 | TGTGCCAGCAGCCGACGGGCCACTGAAGCTTTCTTT | CASSRRATEAFF